The source of this T cell receptor (beta chain) is a study of OX40 agonist ivuxolimab in advanced cancers. For the study at large: Hepatocellular carcinoma, melanoma, renal cell or head and neck cancer was diagnosed in the dose-escalation patients. Treatment received earlier with anti-PD-1, anti-PD-L1 or anti-CTLA-4 agents was allowed, and more than 30% had some. Overall study findings and caveats: At 0.1 to 3.0 mg/kg and by week 6, CD4+ and CD8+ T cells in the blood had expanded clonally. It was not determined which antigens were specifically recognized by the peripheral T cells that had undergone clonal expansion.

The assay was immunoSEQ multiplex PCR, and TCRdb's table has in-frame clones only and misses some. The sample has around 70,000 clones; around 90% are singletons. Note on this clone: What it binds is unknown.

V gave up 4 bases and J gave up 4 bases; unmatched junction bases: 5. This CDR3 has 14 amino acids. CDR1 is SGHDT and CDR2 is YYEEEE in the germline V gene. This specimen consisted of CD4+ or CD8+ T cells sorted from blood, obtained in a trial of the OX40 agonist ivuxolimab. The TCR was taken from an adult with an advanced solid tumor such as melanoma, head and neck, liver or kidney cancer. The J gene is TRBJ1-3, the V gene TRBV5-6; 7 bases agree with TRBD1. CDR3 nucleotide sequence: TGTGCCAGCAGCGACAGGGCTTCGGGAAACACCATATATTTT. Protein product: CASSDRASGNTIYF.